This T cell receptor (beta chain) was captured by sequencing in a study of blood T cell repertoires in COVID-19. Study as a whole: From T cells, B-cell-depleted T cells, or PBMCs came the material, which was cDNA or gDNA.

In the source study's methods: The authors estimated nucleated cell counts from reference gene primer amplification. TCRdb's copy holds only in-frame clones and misses some; the assay was immunoSEQ multiplex PCR. V and J calls and clone size are given by that table; D and trimming were obtained from the DNA. Altogether around 320,000 clones are present, 87% being singletons, with the ten largest covering roughly 2%. Between the trimmed V and J ends, which lost 4 bases and 8 bases, there was a span of 25 bases. The CDR3 runs 17 residues. Germline V gives CDR1 SGHNT, CDR2 YYREEE (reference sequence). This clonotype originated in a man between 18 and 29 years old with active or convalescent COVID-19. The rearrangement joins TRBV5-4 to TRBJ2-1; possible D gene TRBD2, 7 bases. Sample: peripheral blood. The CDR3, as DNA: TGTGCCAGCAGCGCACGGACACGAGGGGGGGCCATTGATGAGCAGTTCTTC. It yields the protein CASSARTRGGAIDEQFF.